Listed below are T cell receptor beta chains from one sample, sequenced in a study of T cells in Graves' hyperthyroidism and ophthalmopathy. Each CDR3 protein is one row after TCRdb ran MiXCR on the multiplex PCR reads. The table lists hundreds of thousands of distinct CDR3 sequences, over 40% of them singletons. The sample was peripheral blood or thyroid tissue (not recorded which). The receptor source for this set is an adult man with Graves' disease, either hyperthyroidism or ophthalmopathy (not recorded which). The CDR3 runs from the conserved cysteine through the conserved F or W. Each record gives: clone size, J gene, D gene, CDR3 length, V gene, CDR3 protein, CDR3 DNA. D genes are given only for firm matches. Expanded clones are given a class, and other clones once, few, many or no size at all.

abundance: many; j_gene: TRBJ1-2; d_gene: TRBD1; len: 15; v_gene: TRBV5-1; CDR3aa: CASSPTGTANYGYTF; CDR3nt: TGCGCCAGCAGCCCCACCGGGACAGCTAACTATGGCTACACCTTC
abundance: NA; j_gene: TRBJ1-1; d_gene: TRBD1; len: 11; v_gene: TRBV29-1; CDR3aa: CSLGDRAEAFF; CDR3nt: TGCAGCTTGGGGGACAGGGCGGAGGCTTTCTTT
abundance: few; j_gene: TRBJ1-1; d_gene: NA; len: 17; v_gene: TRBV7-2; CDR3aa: CASSLAQVGWSLTEAFF; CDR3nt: TGTGCCAGCAGCTTAGCGCAGGTAGGATGGAGTCTCACTGAAGCTTTCTTT
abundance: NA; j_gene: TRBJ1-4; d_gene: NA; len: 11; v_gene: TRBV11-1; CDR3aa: CASSLGDKLFF; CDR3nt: TGTGCCAGCAGCTTAGGGGACAAACTGTTTTTT
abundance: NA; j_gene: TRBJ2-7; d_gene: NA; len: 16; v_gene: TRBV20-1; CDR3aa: CSARAYGQSGTYEQYF; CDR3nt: TGCAGTGCTAGAGCTTATGGGCAGTCGGGGACCTACGAGCAGTACTTC
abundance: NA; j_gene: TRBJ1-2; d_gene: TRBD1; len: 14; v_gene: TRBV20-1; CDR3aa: CSARAGQGSYGYTF; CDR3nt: TGCAGTGCTAGAGCTGGACAGGGGAGCTATGGCTACACCTTC
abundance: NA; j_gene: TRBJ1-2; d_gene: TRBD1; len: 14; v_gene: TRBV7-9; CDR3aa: CASSETGQGLGYTF; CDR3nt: TGTGCCAGCAGTGAAACCGGACAGGGTCTTGGCTACACCTTC
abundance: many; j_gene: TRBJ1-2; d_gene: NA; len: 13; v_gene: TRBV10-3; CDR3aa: CAISEPTDYGYTF; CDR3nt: TGTGCCATCAGCGAACCCACGGACTATGGCTACACCTTC
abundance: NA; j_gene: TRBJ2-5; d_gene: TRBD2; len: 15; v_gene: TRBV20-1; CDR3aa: CSANRGGSDKETQYF; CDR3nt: TGCAGTGCTAATCGCGGGGGTTCGGACAAAGAGACCCAGTACTTC
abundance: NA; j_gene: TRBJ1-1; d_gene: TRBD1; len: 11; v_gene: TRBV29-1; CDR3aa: CSVGAGQEAFF; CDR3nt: TGCAGCGTTGGGGCGGGACAGGAGGCTTTCTTT
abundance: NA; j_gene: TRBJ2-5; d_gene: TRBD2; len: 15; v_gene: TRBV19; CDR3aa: CAWSGSGRAWETQYF; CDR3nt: TGTGCCTGGAGCGGTAGCGGGAGGGCCTGGGAGACCCAGTACTTC
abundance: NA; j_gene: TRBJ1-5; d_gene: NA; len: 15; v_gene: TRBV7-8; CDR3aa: CASTFMRGAVQPQHF; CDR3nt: TGTGCCAGCACTTTTATGCGGGGGGCAGTTCAGCCCCAGCATTTT
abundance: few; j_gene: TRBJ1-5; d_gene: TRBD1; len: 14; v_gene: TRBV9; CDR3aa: CASSAGTGAQPQHF; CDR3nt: TGTGCCAGCAGCGCCGGGACAGGGGCACAGCCCCAGCATTTT
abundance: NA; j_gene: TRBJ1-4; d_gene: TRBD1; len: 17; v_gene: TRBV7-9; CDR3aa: CASSPAPRQGGGEKLFF; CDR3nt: TGTGCCAGCAGCCCCGCCCCTAGACAGGGCGGTGGGGAAAAACTGTTTTTT
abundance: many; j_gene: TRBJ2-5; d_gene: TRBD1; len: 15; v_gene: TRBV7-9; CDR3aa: CASSFPSTGGGTQYF; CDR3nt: TGTGCCAGCAGCTTCCCCTCGACAGGGGGCGGGACCCAGTACTTC
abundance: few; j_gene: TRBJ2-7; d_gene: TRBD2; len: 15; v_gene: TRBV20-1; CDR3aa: CSAGSGTSATYEQYF; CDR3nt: TGCAGTGCCGGATCGGGGACTAGCGCGACCTACGAGCAGTACTTC
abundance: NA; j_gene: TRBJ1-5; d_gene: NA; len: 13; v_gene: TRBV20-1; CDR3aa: CSSSRGRDQPQHF; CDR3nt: TGCAGTTCTAGTCGGGGGAGGGATCAGCCCCAGCATTTT
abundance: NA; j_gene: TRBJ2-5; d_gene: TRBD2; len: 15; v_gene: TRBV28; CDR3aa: CASNHLLAVQETQYF; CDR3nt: TGTGCCAGCAATCATCTCCTAGCGGTCCAAGAGACCCAGTACTTC
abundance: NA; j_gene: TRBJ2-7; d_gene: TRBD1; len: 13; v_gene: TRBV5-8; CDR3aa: CASSGQGKYEQYF; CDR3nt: TGTGCCAGCAGCGGACAGGGAAAATACGAGCAGTACTTC
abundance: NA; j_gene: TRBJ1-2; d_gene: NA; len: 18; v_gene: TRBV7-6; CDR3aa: CASRPPPHMTRQNYDYTF; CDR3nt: TGTGCCAGCAGGCCCCCCCCCCATATGACACGACAAAACTATGACTACACCTTC
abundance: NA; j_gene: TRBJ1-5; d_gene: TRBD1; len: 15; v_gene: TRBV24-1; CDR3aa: CATSDLGQGNQPQHF; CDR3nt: TGTGCCACCAGTGACCTCGGACAGGGAAATCAGCCCCAGCATTTT
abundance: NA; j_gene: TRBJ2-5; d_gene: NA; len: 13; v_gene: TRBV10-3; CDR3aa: CAISELTQETQYF; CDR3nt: TGTGCCATCAGTGAACTGACACAAGAGACCCAGTACTTC
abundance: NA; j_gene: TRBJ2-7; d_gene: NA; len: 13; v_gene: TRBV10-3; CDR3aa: CAIRDPGPYEQYF; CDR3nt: TGTGCCATCCGGGATCCAGGCCCCTACGAGCAGTACTTC